These T cell receptor beta chains were read from a single sample in a study of identical twins. TCRdb fed the 5' RACE reads into MiXCR, producing one record per CDR3 protein. Of approximately 600,000 distinct CDR3 sequences detected, less than 9% appear once; the ten largest clones hold around 1.6%. The data were also submitted as part of a second study, on yellow fever vaccine responses in identical twins.

The sequenced material came from PBMCs. Receptors were obtained from a young woman in good health. CDR3s leave out the opening cysteine and the closing phenylalanine or tryptophan. A clone size is listed for some rows: how often the clone was seen (once, few, many), or a class if it is expanded.

TRBV5-1	TRBJ2-2	many	ASSLNQYTGELF
TRBV28	TRBJ2-5	few	ASSLLAGWLGSPQETQY
TRBV9	TRBJ2-6	few	ASSVGGRTISSGANVLT
TRBV10-3	TRBJ2-5	NA	AIRGQGAYETQY
TRBV19	TRBJ2-1	few	ASTPYVSGRGDEQF
TRBV11-2	TRBJ2-3	few	ASSLKTSGGFGTDTQY
TRBV4-1	TRBJ1-4	few	ASSHYEATNEKLF
TRBV7-9	TRBJ2-1	NA	ASSSRPMGNEQF
TRBV28	TRBJ2-7	few	ASIHQGLVHEQY
TRBV4-1	TRBJ2-1	many	ASSQPFRGTGGPFRF
TRBV6-5	TRBJ1-2	few	ASSPDRWGYT
TRBV12-3/TRBV12-4	TRBJ2-2	NA	ASSPGLIAPGELF
TRBV27	TRBJ2-1	many	ASSPGTSAINEQF
TRBV6-5	TRBJ2-3	NA	ASSYSEAGRTDTQY
TRBV3-1	TRBJ2-4	many	ASSQDIAANIQY